The T cell receptor beta chain described here comes from a study of human T cells and chemical hapten exposure. Germline lookup yields CDR1 SNHLY and CDR2 FYNNEI. The CDR3 has 16 residues. Trimming left V 6 bases short and J 4 bases short, with 19 bases between. Authors' data handling: Between 23,224 and 690,600 TCRs appeared in each sample, and the median stood at approximately 100,000. TCRdb re-called the RACE reads through MiXCR, storing one row per CDR3 protein. It is TCRdb's table, rather than the study itself, that gives the V and J calls and clone size. The sample has around 31,000 distinct CDR3 sequences, 6.5% to 8.5% seen once. Time point in this sample: healthy volunteer bleed at 2 weeks. It was from unfractionated whole blood that total RNA was extracted.

This rearrangement joins TRBV2 to TRBJ2-4; possible D gene TRBD1, 8 bases. The sequencing sample was made of whole blood. The receptor comes from a human donor in good health. Some clones in this sample may be carry-over from other donors' samples. CDR3 nucleotide sequence: TGTGCCAGCAGGATCAACACAGGGGGGGGAAAAAACATTCAGTACTTC. Translation gives CASRINTGGGKNIQYF.